A selection of T cell receptor beta chains follows, all from one sample in a study of OX40 agonist ivuxolimab in advanced cancers. TCRdb's table, derived via immunoSEQ multiplex PCR, lists solely in-frame clones and lacks some. The table includes about 37,000 clones, approximately 80% detected once. Sequencing used CD4+ or CD8+ T cells sorted from blood, obtained in a trial of the OX40 agonist ivuxolimab. These TCRs come from an adult with an advanced solid tumor such as melanoma, head and neck, liver or kidney cancer. The CDR3 runs from the conserved cysteine through the conserved F or W. The D gene is left open where the match is weak. Clone size appears in some rows only: once, few, many, or a class for an expanded clone.

>16|TRBJ2-5|TRBD2|TRBV5-4|.
TGTGCCAGACCTTATCGGGGGGGGCAGCAAGAAGAGACCCAGTACTTC
CARPYRGGQQEETQYF
>15|TRBJ1-5|TRBD1|TRBV5-7|.
TGTGCCAGCAGCCCCGGGACAGGGGGCTTCCAGCCCCAGCATTTT
CASSPGTGGFQPQHF
>12|TRBJ1-4|.|TRBV5-8|.
TGTGCCAGCACCATCCTTTCGGAAAAACTGTTTTTT
CASTILSEKLFF
>15|TRBJ1-2|TRBD1|TRBV14|.
TGTGCCAGCAGCCAAGATAGGGCAGGGGGCGTTGGCTACACCTTC
CASSQDRAGGVGYTF
>14|TRBJ2-1|TRBD2|TRBV19|.
TGTGCCAGTAGTCAGACTAGCGCAGTAAATGAGCAGTTCTTC
CASSQTSAVNEQFF
>17|TRBJ2-7|.|TRBV6-1|.
TGTGCCAGCAGTGAGTTAAGGGGGGGCGCACTCATGAGGGAGCAGTACTTC
CASSELRGGALMREQYF
>13|TRBJ1-1|.|TRBV9|.
TGTGCCAGCAGCGTAGCTCTAAACACTGAAGCTTTCTTT
CASSVALNTEAFF
>15|TRBJ2-5|TRBD2|TRBV7-9|.
TGTGCCAGCAGCTTAGAGGCTAGCGGCCAAGAGACCCAGTACTTC
CASSLEASGQETQYF
>12|TRBJ1-1|.|TRBV30|.
TGTGCCTGGAGTCTTATGAACACTGAAGCTTTCTTT
CAWSLMNTEAFF
>15|TRBJ2-1|.|TRBV7-9|few
TGTGCCAGCAGTTTGACCCTTAATATCGACGATGAGCAGTTCTTC
CASSLTLNIDDEQFF
>14|TRBJ2-5|.|TRBV7-9|.
TGTGCCAGCAGCTCCATACCAACTGTGGAGACCCAGTACTTC
CASSSIPTVETQYF
>19|TRBJ2-6|.|TRBV23-1|.
TGCGCCAGCAGTCACCCCACAGGGCCTATTTGGGCTGGGGCCAACGTCCTGACTTTC
CASSHPTGPIWAGANVLTF
>16|TRBJ2-1|TRBD1|TRBV2|once
TGTGCCAGCAGTGTCGGCTTAGGACAGGGGAGCAATGAGCAGTTCTTC
CASSVGLGQGSNEQFF
>16|TRBJ1-2|TRBD1|TRBV19|.
TGTGCCAGTACCGTCGGCGACAGGGAGGGTAACTATGGCTACACCTTC
CASTVGDREGNYGYTF
>11|TRBJ2-5|TRBD2|TRBV10-3|.
TGTGCCGCCGATAGCGGGGAGACCCAGTACTTC
CAADSGETQYF
>15|TRBJ1-1|.|TRBV18|.
TGTGCCAGCTCACCCCTGGGACCCCAGAACACTGAAGCTTTCTTT
CASSPLGPQNTEAFF
>14|TRBJ1-2|TRBD1|TRBV9|.
TGTGCCAGCAGCTCTTACAGGGGGCACGATGGCTACACCTTC
CASSSYRGHDGYTF
>14|TRBJ1-1|.|TRBV7-3|.
TGTGCCAGCAGCTTAGGAGGGGGATCAGCTGAAGCTTTCTTT
CASSLGGGSAEAFF
>14|TRBJ1-2|.|TRBV7-2|.
TGTGCCAGCAGCCCCCTATTAGGAAGCTATGGCTACACCTTC
CASSPLLGSYGYTF
>14|TRBJ2-3|.|TRBV30|.
TGTGCCTGGAGTTCGGGACTGCGCACAGATACGCAGTATTTT
CAWSSGLRTDTQYF
>13|TRBJ2-7|.|TRBV27|.
TGTGCCAGCAGTTCCTCAGGGTCCTACGAGCAGTACTTC
CASSSSGSYEQYF
>16|TRBJ2-5|.|TRBV7-8|once
TGTGCCAGCAGCCCTACGATCCGGGCCCCGAAAGAGACCCAGTACTTC
CASSPTIRAPKETQYF
>14|TRBJ1-6|TRBD1|TRBV27|.
TGTGCCAGCAGATCCGGGACAGTGAATTCACCCCTCCACTTT
CASRSGTVNSPLHF
>13|TRBJ2-2|.|TRBV5-5|.
TGTGCCAGCAGCGCGGAGGGGACCGGGGAGCTGTTTTTT
CASSAEGTGELFF
>16|TRBJ2-3|.|TRBV6-4|.
TGTGCCAGCAGTGACGGGGGCGGCGGGGGCACAGATACGCAGTATTTT
CASSDGGGGGTDTQYF
>15|TRBJ2-1|TRBD2|TRBV4-3|.
TGCGCCAGCGGCCAGTCTAGCGGGGGGCCTGTAGAGCAGTTCTTC
CASGQSSGGPVEQFF
>12|TRBJ1-1|.|TRBV6-1|few
TGTGCCACCCAAGTCGGGATCACTGAAGCTTTCTTT
CATQVGITEAFF
>17|TRBJ2-1|.|TRBV5-4|.
TGTGCCAGCAGCTTGGGTCCGGGAGTAGTGGTGAGGAATGAGCAGTTCTTC
CASSLGPGVVVRNEQFF
>16|TRBJ2-2|TRBD1|TRBV9|.
TGTGCCAGCAGCGTAGAGCAGGGGGCGGACACCGGGGAGCTGTTTTTT
CASSVEQGADTGELFF
>13|TRBJ1-5|TRBD1|TRBV7-9|.
TGTGCCAGCAGCGGAGGGGGCGGTCAGCCCCAGCATTTT
CASSGGGGQPQHF
>11|TRBJ1-1|TRBD1|TRBV6-1|once
TGTGCCAGCAGTAACAGGGACAGAGCTTTCTTT
CASSNRDRAFF
>13|TRBJ2-7|.|TRBV4-1|few
TGCGCCAGCAGCCTGCGACAGAACTACGAGCAGTACTTC
CASSLRQNYEQYF
>15|TRBJ2-5|.|TRBV7-9|once
TGTGCCAGCAGCTTCTTGACAGGAGGAGGGGAGACCCAGTACTTC
CASSFLTGGGETQYF
>15|TRBJ1-5|TRBD1|TRBV27|.
TGTGCCAGCACTTCCGGGACAGGGGGCAATCAGCCCCAGCATTTT
CASTSGTGGNQPQHF
>13|TRBJ1-4|.|TRBV7-8|.
TGTGCCAGCAGCCGGACAGTTAATGAAAAACTGTTTTTT
CASSRTVNEKLFF